This TCR beta chain was sequenced in a study of siplizumab effects on memory and regulatory T cells. Study-level results: A small minority of alloreactive clones were mapped to unstimulated subsets. Proliferating Tregs taken from siplizumab cultures were not shown to have a confirmed suppressive function. Naive T cells appeared more varied than memory cells and looked like key alloresponse contributors.

Germline V CDR1 and CDR2: LGHNA, YNFKEQ. The V end lost 4 bases, the J end lost 0 bases, and 10 bases lay between the germline ends. The CDR3 runs to 16 residues. Around 10^5 TCR templates per sample were sequenced. The assay was immunoSEQ multiplex PCR, and TCRdb's table has in-frame clones only and misses some. The data contain about 69,000 clones, 80% to 90% of them singletons. Regarding this clone: Antigen specificity is unknown.

This chain uses TRBV4-2 with TRBJ1-6, with D unresolved. This receptor was taken from a human donor in good health. Sequencing was performed on Tregs sorted from blood. The CDR3 region is CASSPRSSSYNSPLHF. For the CDR3, the DNA is TGTGCCAGCAGCCCCCGGAGTAGCTCCTATAATTCACCCCTCCACTTT.